The 5 T cell receptor beta chains in this list originate from one sample, sequenced in a study of shared clonotypes between healthy human individuals (dated by TCRdb to 2018 to 2021). Libraries came from the immunoSEQ multiplex PCR assay. This is the immuneACCESS table as TCRdb keeps it, with only in-frame sequences that have V and J called. A part of the clones is gone; compared with another copy, unresolved V genes explain less than half, and the rest is unexplained. In all, the sample holds about 600,000 clones, and 95% to 96% of those were seen once. The ten most abundant clones make up 0.1% to 0.11% of the sample. CD8 naive samples consisted of CD45RO-negative cells that were positively selected for CCR7, yielding a CD45RA+CCR7+ population without TemRA cells. Sequencing input: naive CD8+ T cells sorted from blood. This specimen's cell subset or site label, interpreted: CD45RA+CCR7+. These receptors were taken from a woman younger than 45 in good health.

The chain is built from TRBV27 and TRBJ2-7; 7 nucleotides agree with TRBD1. CDR3 size: 15 residues. The junction had 7 bases not matched to a gene; V was cut back by 0 bases and J by 5 bases. Germline V CDR1 and CDR2: MNHEY, SMNVEV (reference sequence). The CDR3 DNA reads TGTGCCAGCAGTTTATCGACACAGGGGTCGGACGAGCAGTACTTC. This codes for CASSLSTQGSDEQYF.

The rearrangement uses TRBV27 and TRBJ2-5, with D possibly being TRBD2 (6 bases). The closer fit of TRBJ2-7 to the DNA end suggests the J call may be wrong. CDR1 and CDR2 (germline): MNHEY, SMNVEV (reference sequence). The CDR3 runs 15 residues. Here the CDR3 reads CASSPLGGTLYEQYF. CDR3 in DNA: TGTGCCAGCAGCCCCCTTGGCGGGACCCTGTACGAGCAGTACTTC.

The genes are TRBV29-1 and TRBJ2-5; tentative D call: TRBD2 (6 bases). With 6 bases removed from V and 0 bases from J, the gap between germline ends came to 26 bases. The CDR3 has 18 residues. Per germline, CDR1 SQVTM and CDR2 ANQGSEA. The CDR3 DNA sequence: TGCAGCGTCGGACCTGGACCGCCGGCGGGGAAAAACCAAGAGACCCAGTACTTC. The encoded protein is CSVGPGPPAGKNQETQYF.

The chain carries TRBV28 and TRBJ2-3, with D unclear. Looked up from germline, CDR1 is MDHEN and CDR2 is SYDVKM. Between the trimmed V and J ends, which lost 3 bases and 7 bases, there was a span of 14 bases. CDR3 length: 14 residues. The CDR3: CASSFGITGNTQYF. For the CDR3, the DNA is TGTGCCAGCAGTTTTGGTATTACGGGTAATACGCAGTATTTT.

The chain uses TRBV9 and TRBJ1-5; TRBD1 matches 7 bases. CDR3 length equals 14 residues. Germline loops: CDR1 SGDLS, CDR2 YYNGEE. The J segment lost 3 bases and the V segment lost 6 bases, leaving 6 bases of the junction unmatched. Written as DNA, the CDR3 is TGTGCCAGCAACGAAGGACAGGACAATCAGCCCCAGCATTTT. The encoded protein is CASNEGQDNQPQHF.